The text below deals with one T cell receptor (beta chain). This entry comes from a study of neoadjuvant anti-PD-1 for oral cavity cancer. Across the whole study: Nivolumab at 3 mg/kg was mostly given biweekly, three to four doses, pre-surgery. Patients without progression received a fourth nivolumab dose around day 43, then surgical resection on days 50-56.

Germline CDR1 SGHDT, CDR2 YYEEEE. The CDR3 covers 17 residues. Trimming cost V 4 bases and J 2 bases; bases outside gene matches: 13. This table comes from immunoSEQ multiplex PCR, and its TCRdb copy is limited to in-frame clones, with some not included. The data contain about 15,000 clones, about 36% of them singletons. As to time point: after neoadjuvant nivolumab, at surgical resection. These newly diagnosed stage II-IVA oral cavity squamous cell carcinoma patients had no prior systemic or radiation treatment. The chain joins TRBV5-6 to TRBJ2-3; 7 nucleotides match TRBD2. The sequences come from tumor tissue, collected after nivolumab (anti-PD-1) treatment. This TCR was sampled from a person between 35 and 79 years old with oral cavity squamous cell carcinoma. The DNA of the CDR3 is TGTGCCAGCAGCAGGCCCGAGGGCGGGGGATCCACAGATACGCAGTATTTT. This codes for CASSRPEGGGSTDTQYF.